These T cell receptor beta chains were read from a single sample in a study of cytomegalovirus exposure and HLA in healthy donors. The protocol was immunoSEQ multiplex PCR, while the TCRdb copy is restricted to in-frame clones and leaves out a portion. The sample includes 45,000 to 70,000 clones, over 90% of them seen just once. Sequenced input: PBMCs. These receptor sequences come from a woman younger than 30 in good health and CMV-seronegative. CDR3s include the opening cysteine and the closing phenylalanine or tryptophan. Each record gives: V gene, clone size, J gene, D gene, CDR3 DNA, CDR3 protein. A D gene is named only where the DNA matches it firmly. Size values are once, few and many counts, or a class for expanded clones, and some rows have none.

TRBV15,.,TRBJ2-5,TRBD2,TGTGCCACCAGCAGAGAGAAATTGGGACTAGCGGGGATTCAAGAGACCCAGTACTTC,CATSREKLGLAGIQETQYF
TRBV27,.,TRBJ2-2,.,TGTGCCAGCAGTGCAAGACATAACACCGGGGAGCTGTTTTTT,CASSARHNTGELFF
TRBV19,.,TRBJ2-1,.,TGTGCCAGTAGTGGAACAGATTACAATGAGCAGTTCTTC,CASSGTDYNEQFF
TRBV11-2,.,TRBJ2-5,.,TGTGCCAGCAGCTTACCGCAGGGCCCAAGGGAAGAGACCCAGTACTTC,CASSLPQGPREETQYF
TRBV4-3,once,TRBJ2-1,.,TGCGCCAGCAGCCAAGACGGAGACTACAATGAGCAGTTCTTC,CASSQDGDYNEQFF
TRBV6-1,.,TRBJ1-3,.,TGTGCCAGCAGCCCCATCCCCTCTGGAAACACCATATATTTT,CASSPIPSGNTIYF
TRBV7-6,once,TRBJ2-3,TRBD1,TGTGCCAGCAGCTCGTACGGGACAGGGACTAACACAGATACGCAGTATTTT,CASSSYGTGTNTDTQYF
TRBV7-9,.,TRBJ2-1,TRBD2,TGTGCCAGCAGCTCGAAGCGGGAGCCGTACAATGAGCAGTTCTTC,CASSSKREPYNEQFF
TRBV5-1,.,TRBJ2-1,.,TGCGCCAGCAGCCCGTATAAGACTATCCCCATTCGTGAGCAGTTCTTC,CASSPYKTIPIREQFF
TRBV7-9,.,TRBJ1-5,.,TGTGCCAGCAGCTCAGAGGATAGCAATCAGCCCCAGCATTTT,CASSSEDSNQPQHF
TRBV6-5,few,TRBJ1-2,TRBD1,TGTGCCAGCAGTGGGACCGGACAGGGCTATGGCTACACCTTC,CASSGTGQGYGYTF
TRBV7-8,.,TRBJ1-5,TRBD1,TGTGCCAGCAGCCTATATAACAGGGGCCCCCAGCCCCAGCATTTT,CASSLYNRGPQPQHF
TRBV14,.,TRBJ2-3,TRBD2,TGTGCCAGCAGCCAAGGCGGGAGCGGGTGGGATACGCAGTATTTT,CASSQGGSGWDTQYF
TRBV27,once,TRBJ1-1,TRBD1,TGTGCCAGCAGCTTGTACCCTACAGGGGGCACAGGGACTGAAGCTTTCTTT,CASSLYPTGGTGTEAFF
TRBV9,.,TRBJ2-1,TRBD2,TGTGCCAGCAGTTTTCGGGGGGATGCTTACAATGAGCAGTTCTTC,CASSFRGDAYNEQFF
TRBV2,.,TRBJ2-3,.,TGTGCCACTCAAGGAGACTCCCGAACAGATACGCAGTATTTT,CATQGDSRTDTQYF
TRBV7-2,.,TRBJ2-1,.,TGTGCCAGCAGCTCAGGCCCTTCTGTGGCCCACAATGAGCAGTTCTTC,CASSSGPSVAHNEQFF
TRBV6-1,.,TRBJ1-1,.,TGTGCCAGCAGTGAAGGAAGACAGGCCCTGCATACTGAAGCTTTCTTT,CASSEGRQALHTEAFF
TRBV7-9,.,TRBJ1-6,.,TGTGCTATATCCGGGACTGTAAATTCACCCCTCCACTTT,CAISGTVNSPLHF
TRBV30,.,TRBJ2-6,TRBD1,TGTGCCTGGATTGGTTTAGGGTTCCGGGACAGGCTCTTCGGGGCCAACGTCCTGACTTTC,CAWIGLGFRDRLFGANVLTF
TRBV11-3,.,TRBJ2-1,TRBD2,TGTGCCAGCAGCTCACTAGCGGGGGGGCCGAATGAGCAGTTCTTC,CASSSLAGGPNEQFF
TRBV6-4,few,TRBJ2-1,TRBD2,TGTGCCAGCAGTGACGTCCGGGGGGGCAGCGATGAGCAGTTCTTC,CASSDVRGGSDEQFF
TRBV30,.,TRBJ2-2,TRBD2,TGTGCCTGGAGTCACTATGGGGGTCGCGGGAGGAATGGCGGGGAGCTGTTTTTT,CAWSHYGGRGRNGGELFF
TRBV2,.,TRBJ2-2,TRBD2,TGTGCCAGCAGTGAACGGCTAGCGGGGGGCCTAGGGGACACCGGGGAGCTGTTTTTT,CASSERLAGGLGDTGELFF
TRBV11-2,.,TRBJ1-1,TRBD1,TGTGCCAGCAGCTTAACCGCTACAGGGGGCTTGGACGCTGAAGCTTTCTTT,CASSLTATGGLDAEAFF
TRBV18,.,TRBJ2-3,TRBD1,TGTGCCAGCTCAACTTGGGACAGGGGCCCAGATACGCAGTATTTT,CASSTWDRGPDTQYF
TRBV18,.,TRBJ2-5,.,TGTGCCAGCTCACCAGTACACCCCCAAGAGACCCAGTACTTC,CASSPVHPQETQYF
TRBV11-2,.,TRBJ2-5,TRBD1,TGTGCCAGCAGCTCACGGACAGGGGATACGGCCAGAGGGACCCAGTACTTC,CASSSRTGDTARGTQYF